Below, 31 T cell receptor beta chains from the same sample are listed, as sequenced in a study of T-cell memory formation after mild COVID-19 (dated by TCRdb to 2020 to 2023). Receptors were amplified or captured by 5' RACE. Sequenced on an Illumina NovaSeq 6000. In-frame beta chains were kept once TCRdb had trimmed the public reads at Q25 with fastp and called clones with MiXCR. One record per CDR3 amino acid sequence lists the most common genes and DNA. The sample table lists 300,000 to 400,000 distinct CDR3 sequences, around 15% of them with a count of one. The top ten clonotypes cover around 22% of the sample. The sequencing sample was made of PBMCs or a T cell subset sorted from them (not recorded which). The receptors were sampled from a man aged 18-30 years who had mild COVID-19 (a few samples of this study predate the infection). The sample titles of this study are shuffled in the database, so cell type and time point are left out; the donor was told from shared clones.

The genes are TRBV12-3 or TRBV12-4 and TRBJ2-1, with TRBD2 identical over 13 bases. This CDR3 has 17 amino acids. V was clipped by 3 bases and J by 9 bases; unmatched bases: 11. CDR3 loop: CASSFTPGLAGMSEQFF. CDR3 sequence (DNA): TGTGCCAGCAGTTTTACTCCGGGACTAGCGGGGATGAGTGAGCAGTTCTTC.

This clonotype was seen only a few times. This sequence joins TRBV28 and TRBJ2-1, with TRBD2 identical over 10 bases. V dropped 3 bases and J dropped 7; count of bases not matched to a gene: 6. The CDR3 extends over 15 amino acids. Germline CDR1 MDHEN, CDR2 SYDVKM. The CDR3 region is CASSLGAGGRNEQFF. CDR3 nucleotides: TGTGCCAGCAGTTTGGGAGCGGGGGGGAGAAATGAGCAGTTCTTC.

This clonotype was seen a handful of times. The genes are TRBV12-3 or TRBV12-4 and TRBJ2-7; tentative D call: TRBD1 (6 bases). V was shortened by 6 bases and J by 3 bases, with 12 bases between the two germline ends. The CDR3 length is 13 residues. As DNA, the CDR3 is TGTGCCAGCAGACGACAGGAGTACTACGAGCAGTACTTC. Translation: CASRRQEYYEQYF.

V is TRBV4-2 and J is TRBJ1-1; a weak D match, TRBD1 (5 bases). The CDR3 extends over 15 amino acids. Germline CDR1 and CDR2: LGHNA and YNFKEQ. V lost 4 bases to trimming and J lost 5 bases, with 17 bases between them. The CDR3 coding sequence is TGTGCCAGCAGCCCTATGGGGGGAGGGGAGACTGAAGCTTTCTTT. Its translation is CASSPMGGGETEAFF.

Ten or more counts support this clonotype. The chain has TRBV4-1 and TRBJ1-2, with D perhaps TRBD1 (5 bases). V was pared by 5 bases and J by 3 bases, with 16 bases between. Germline loops: CDR1 MGHRA, CDR2 YSYEKL. This CDR3 has 15 amino acids. This CDR3 reads CASSWGEAGHYGYTF. CDR3 DNA sequence: TGCGCCAGCAGCTGGGGCGAGGCTGGACACTATGGCTACACCTTC.

The chain has TRBV5-1 and TRBJ1-2; 9 positions agree with TRBD1. V lost 4 bases to trimming and J lost 6 bases; unmatched junction nucleotides: 7. There are 14 residues in the CDR3. Germline loops: CDR1 SGHRS, CDR2 YFSETQ. This chain's CDR3 is CASSLGTGMDGYTF. CDR3 coding DNA: TGCGCCAGCAGCCTAGGGACAGGGATGGATGGCTACACCTTC.

CDR3 sequence: CASSPRQGAFYEQYV. DNA for the CDR3: TGTGCCAGCAGCCCAAGACAGGGGGCATTCTACGAGCAGTACGTC. The J gene is TRBJ2-7, the V gene TRBV6-6; 10 bases are a match to TRBD1. V lost 6 bases to trimming and J lost 3 bases; unmatched junction nucleotides: 8. The CDR3 runs to 15 residues. Germline CDR1 MNHNY, CDR2 SVGAGI (reference sequence).

This clonotype showed up many times. The V gene is TRBV24-1, the J gene TRBJ2-5; D remains ambiguous. Germline V gene lookup returns CDR1 KGHDR and CDR2 SFDVKD. The germline V and J ends were trimmed by 9 bases and 1 base, with 5 bases remaining between them. The CDR3 extends over 11 amino acids. The CDR3 DNA reads as TGTGCCACCGGAATCCAAGAGACCCAGTACTTC. Protein sequence: CATGIQETQYF.

The chain has TRBV28 and TRBJ1-5; 9 nucleotides match TRBD1. Germline lookup yields CDR1 MDHEN and CDR2 SYDVKM. The V gene end was trimmed by 2 bases and the J gene end by 12 bases; junction bases not matched to a gene: 11. This CDR3 has 15 amino acids. The CDR3 reads CASSLGGTGSSSQHF. The CDR3 nucleotides are TGTGCCAGCAGTTTAGGAGGGACAGGGTCTTCTAGCCAGCATTTT.

The rearrangement links TRBV19 to TRBJ2-5; D is unresolved. The CDR3 has 14 amino acids. Germline V gives CDR1 LNHDA, CDR2 SQIVND (reference sequence). V was pared by 4 bases and J by 4 bases, with 13 bases between. The chain's CDR3 is CASSRVSSPETQYF. The CDR3 coding sequence is TGTGCCAGTAGTAGGGTCTCATCGCCAGAGACCCAGTACTTC.

This chain uses TRBV6-2 or TRBV6-3 with TRBJ2-1; D is uncertain. CDR3 length: 15 residues. The V gene's germline CDR1 is MNHEY and CDR2 SVGEGT. The V end lost 5 bases, the J end lost 2 bases, and 13 bases lay between the germline ends. The CDR3 is CASSPLDVAYNEQFF. The CDR3 DNA reads TGTGCCAGCAGTCCCTTGGACGTGGCCTACAATGAGCAGTTCTTC.

This chain joins TRBV6-1 and TRBJ1-5; 8 bases are a match to TRBD1. Germline assignment: CDR1 MNHNS and CDR2 SASEGT. Unmatched junction bases numbered 4, after V lost 0 bases and J lost 3 bases. The CDR3 consists of 16 residues. This chain's CDR3 is CASSEARGLDNQPQHF. CDR3 bases: TGTGCCAGCAGTGAAGCCAGGGGGCTAGACAATCAGCCCCAGCATTTT.

The chain uses TRBV5-5 and TRBJ2-1; 7 bases fit TRBD1. V gave up 5 bases and J gave up 4 bases; unmatched junction bases: 9. There are 15 residues in the CDR3. The germline gives CDR1 SGHKS, CDR2 YYEKEE (reference sequence). CDR3 residues: CASRLTGTVYNEQFF. CDR3 DNA sequence: TGTGCCAGCAGACTCACCGGGACAGTATACAATGAGCAGTTCTTC.

The genes are TRBV7-3 and TRBJ2-5; no firm D call. The V and J ends lost 5 bases and 3 bases respectively, with 10 bases between them. The CDR3 is made up of 13 amino acids. Germline CDR1 SGHTA, CDR2 FQGTGA. As DNA, the CDR3 is TGTGCCAGCAGCCCTGGACCTAAAGAGACCCAGTACTTC. This translates into CASSPGPKETQYF.

This clonotype turned up a few times. This chain uses TRBV27 with TRBJ1-4; D is possibly TRBD1 (6 bases). Germline lookup yields CDR1 MNHEY and CDR2 SMNVEV (reference sequence). CDR3 size: 14 residues. Trimming removed 7 bases from V and 4 bases from J, with 13 bases in between. Here the CDR3 DNA reads TGTGCCAGCAAGTTGGGACACCATAATGAAAAACTGTTTTTT. This translates into CASKLGHHNEKLFF.

The genes are TRBV19 and TRBJ1-2; 7 bases align to TRBD1. With V trimmed by 1 base and J by 0 bases, 2 bases remained unmatched. The CDR3 is 15 residues long. From germline, CDR1 is LNHDA and CDR2 SQIVND (reference sequence). The CDR3 coding sequence is TGTGCCAGTAGTATAGGAGGGGGCACTAACTATGGCTACACCTTC. Translating it yields CASSIGGGTNYGYTF.

The V call is TRBV7-9, the J call TRBJ2-7, with D uncertain. Germline V lookup: CDR1 SEHNR, CDR2 FQNEAQ (reference sequence). V lost 4 bases to trimming and J lost 3 bases, with 7 bases between them. This CDR3 comprises 12 residues. CDR3 region: CASSSDGYEQYF. The CDR3 DNA sequence: TGTGCCAGCAGCTCCGACGGCTACGAGCAGTACTTC.

This rearrangement joins TRBV24-1 to TRBJ2-3; D gene ambiguous. The CDR3 spans 14 residues. Germline V gene lookup returns CDR1 KGHDR and CDR2 SFDVKD. Trimming took off 0 bases at V and 1 base at J, with 4 bases between the two ends. CDR3: CATSDLDGTDTQYF. The CDR3 DNA reads as TGTGCCACCAGTGATTTGGACGGCACAGATACGCAGTATTTT.

The gene calls are TRBV6-2 or TRBV6-3 and TRBJ1-2; 7 nucleotides agree with TRBD1. Germline V gene sequence: CDR1 MNHEY, CDR2 SVGEGT. This CDR3 is 13 amino acids long. V lost 7 bases, J lost 4 bases, and 6 bases stayed unmatched. In DNA form, the CDR3 reads TGTGCCAGCACCCGACAGGGCGGCTATGGCTACACCTTC. Translation: CASTRQGGYGYTF.

The V call is TRBV4-3, the J call TRBJ2-7, with a weak D call TRBD2 (7 bases). The germline gives CDR1 LGHNA, CDR2 YSLEER. This CDR3 comprises 16 residues. V lost 2 bases and J lost 2, with 16 bases in between. CDR3 sequence: CASSQMGPGGPYEQYF. CDR3 sequence (DNA): TGCGCCAGCAGCCAAATGGGACCGGGGGGCCCCTACGAGCAGTACTTC.

V gene TRBV29-1 combines with J gene TRBJ1-1; D not resolved. The CDR3 extends over 13 amino acids. The V end lost 5 bases, the J end lost 5 bases, and 15 bases lay between the germline ends. From germline, CDR1 is SQVTM and CDR2 ANQGSEA. In nucleotides, the CDR3 is TGCAGCGTTTCCCAGCGATCGAGTACTGAAGCTTTCTTT. It is translated as CSVSQRSSTEAFF.

The chain couples TRBV20-1 to TRBJ2-5, with 12 bases lining up with TRBD2. This CDR3 spans 15 amino acids. From germline, CDR1 is DFQATT and CDR2 SNEGSKA (reference sequence). The junction had 3 bases not matched to a gene; V was cut back by 1 base and J by 3 bases. The CDR3 protein is CSARGLAGGEETQYF. Here the CDR3 DNA reads TGCAGTGCTAGAGGCCTAGCGGGGGGGGAAGAGACCCAGTACTTC.

The chain carries TRBV7-3 and TRBJ2-3; TRBD2 matches 12 bases. J lost 5 bases, V lost 4 bases, and 4 bases had no gene match. Germline lookup yields CDR1 SGHTA and CDR2 FQGTGA. CDR3 length equals 15 residues. CDR3 nucleotides: TGTGCCAGCAGCTCGGAACTAGCGGGGGGAGATACGCAGTATTTT. Protein: CASSSELAGGDTQYF. Combining the CDR3 with reference TRBV7-3 and TRBJ2-3 gives the whole variable domain GAGVSQTPSNKVTEKGKYVELRCDPISGHTALYWYRQSLGQGPEFLIYFQGTGAADDSGLPNDRFFAVRPEGSVSTLKIQRTERGDSAVYLCASSSELAGGDTQYFGPGTRLTVL.

The chain recombines TRBV5-1 with TRBJ2-3, with D tentatively TRBD2 (6 bases). This CDR3 is built from 15 residues. Germline CDR1 and CDR2: SGHRS and YFSETQ. V dropped 0 bases and J dropped 2 bases, with 10 bases sitting between them. The CDR3 DNA sequence: TGCGCCAGCAGCTTGGTCGGGAGAATCACAGATACGCAGTATTTT. This gives the protein CASSLVGRITDTQYF. Looking up the rest from reference TRBV5-1 and TRBJ2-3 gives the full variable domain: KAGVTQTPRYLIKTRGQQVTLSCSPISGHRSVSWYQQTPGQGLQFLFEYFSETQRNKGNFPGRFSGRQFSNSRSEMNVSTLELGDSALYLCASSLVGRITDTQYFGPGTRLTVL.

The chain couples TRBV6-5 to TRBJ2-5; D possibly matches TRBD1 or TRBD2 (5 bases each). V was clipped by 0 bases and J by 2 bases, with 13 bases between them. Germline assignment: CDR1 MNHEY and CDR2 SVGAGI. This CDR3 has 16 residues. The CDR3 is CASSYSAGWGQETQYF. The CDR3 bases are TGTGCCAGCAGTTACTCGGCAGGGTGGGGGCAAGAGACCCAGTACTTC.

This clonotype has only a few counts. The V call is TRBV20-1, the J call TRBJ1-2; 7 bases are shared with TRBD1. The CDR3 consists of 14 residues. Germline assignment: CDR1 DFQATT and CDR2 SNEGSKA (reference sequence). V shed 3 bases and J 4 bases; nucleotides not matched to a gene: 8. The CDR3 nucleotides read TGCAGTGCTAGGGGAATTTGGGACAGCTATGGCTACACCTTC. Translating gives CSARGIWDSYGYTF.

This clonotype was recorded a few times. V gene TRBV20-1 combines with J gene TRBJ1-1; a possible D gene is TRBD1 (5 bases). From germline, CDR1 is DFQATT and CDR2 SNEGSKA (reference sequence). The CDR3 loop spans 13 amino acids. V gave up 5 bases and J gave up 1 base, with 11 bases separating them. The chain's CDR3 is CSASTASNTEAFF. CDR3 nucleotides: TGCAGTGCTTCGACAGCCTCGAACACTGAAGCTTTCTTT.

The chain links TRBV3-1 to TRBJ2-7; D is ambiguous. The germline V gene encodes CDR1 LGHDT and CDR2 YNNKEL (reference sequence). With 1 base removed from V and 7 bases from J, the gap between germline ends came to 8 bases. The CDR3 has 12 residues. The CDR3 here is CASSQGIGEQYF. As DNA, the CDR3 is TGTGCCAGCAGCCAAGGCATTGGGGAGCAGTACTTC.

This clonotype has a handful of counts. The chain links TRBV20-1 to TRBJ2-2, with D uncertain. V lost 6 bases and J 5 bases, leaving 10 bases between the germline ends. The CDR3 has 12 residues. CDR1 is DFQATT, CDR2 SNEGSKA, per germline (reference sequence). CDR3 residues: CSAGPRTGELFF. Written as DNA, the CDR3 is TGCAGTGCCGGGCCTCGGACCGGGGAGCTGTTTTTT.

The chain has TRBV11-1 and TRBJ2-1; TRBD1 is a possible D gene (5 bases). The CDR3 runs 15 residues. CDR1 is SGHAT, CDR2 FQDESV, per germline (reference sequence). Trimming took 2 bases from V and 3 from J, leaving 11 bases between them. CDR3 sequence: CASSLNGQGYNEQFF. The DNA of the CDR3 is TGTGCCAGCAGCTTAAATGGTCAGGGCTACAATGAGCAGTTCTTC.

This clonotype was observed once. The rearrangement uses TRBV6-5 and TRBJ2-2; 9 bases match TRBD1. Germline V gene sequence: CDR1 MNHEY, CDR2 SVGAGI. V gave up 11 bases and J gave up 4 bases; unmatched junction bases: 5. The CDR3 has 13 amino acids. The CDR3 DNA reads as TGTGCCGGCCGGGACAGGGTCACCGGGGAGCTGTTTTTT. This sequence encodes CAGRDRVTGELFF.